One sample yielded the 27 T cell receptor beta chains listed below, sequenced in a study of cytomegalovirus exposure and HLA in healthy donors. The PCR employed 60 Vbeta primers together with 13 Jbeta primers. Here immunoSEQ multiplex PCR was the method, and the copy in TCRdb shows in-frame clones only, minus some. The data hold 70,000 or so clones, with roughly 74% observed a single time. Sequencing was carried out using PBMCs. The receptors were gathered from a woman aged 55-69 years in good health and CMV-seropositive.

Details on this clone: Within the sample, other DNA sequences also encode this same CDR3. The V call is TRBV19, the J call TRBJ1-2; D remains ambiguous. Per the germline V gene, CDR1 is LNHDA and CDR2 is SQIVND (reference sequence). Deletions cut 7 bases from V and 0 bases from J, with 9 bases between. The CDR3 totals 13 residues. CDR3 amino acids: CASTPRPNYGYTF. CDR3 in DNA: TGTGCCAGTACCCCTAGGCCTAACTATGGCTACACCTTC.

The chain combines TRBV2 with TRBJ2-2, with 13 bases matching TRBD2. This CDR3 is 16 amino acids long. V was pared by 6 bases and J by 6 bases, with 7 bases of the junction left unmatched. Germline values: CDR1 SNHLY, CDR2 FYNNEI. The CDR3 loop reads CASSPPTSGRAGELFF. CDR3 coding DNA: TGTGCCAGCAGCCCCCCTACTAGCGGGAGGGCCGGGGAGCTGTTTTTT.

This chain links TRBV5-1 with TRBJ2-1; 8 positions match TRBD2. The CDR3 spans 15 residues. Germline CDR1 and CDR2: SGHRS and YFSETQ. V lost 4 bases, J lost 6 bases, and 9 bases stayed unmatched. The CDR3 sequence is CASSLSGTRVNEQFF. The CDR3 DNA sequence: TGCGCCAGCAGCCTCTCTGGGACTAGAGTCAATGAGCAGTTCTTC. Using reference TRBV5-1 and TRBJ2-1 for the parts outside the CDR3, the full variable domain is KAGVTQTPRYLIKTRGQQVTLSCSPISGHRSVSWYQQTPGQGLQFLFEYFSETQRNKGNFPGRFSGRQFSNSRSEMNVSTLELGDSALYLCASSLSGTRVNEQFFGPGTRLTVL.

V usage is TRBV6-5 and J usage is TRBJ1-6, with a tentative D call TRBD1 (6 bases). Trimming removed 11 bases at V and 7 bases at J, with 15 bases between. The CDR3 has 13 residues. From germline, CDR1 is MNHEY and CDR2 SVGAGI. The CDR3 sequence is CAGGTGKNSPLHF. The CDR3 region has the DNA TGTGCCGGGGGAACAGGGAAAAATTCACCCCTCCACTTT.

This sequence joins TRBV4-1 and TRBJ2-1; TRBD2 matches 12 bases. Trimming took 4 bases from V and 2 from J; bases not matched to a gene: 3. The germline V gene encodes CDR1 MGHRA and CDR2 YSYEKL. This CDR3 is 16 amino acids long. The CDR3 sequence: CASSRASGGAYNEQFF. The CDR3 nucleotides are TGCGCCAGCAGCCGCGCTAGCGGGGGGGCCTACAATGAGCAGTTCTTC.

V and J are TRBV4-2 and TRBJ2-5; tentatively, D is TRBD2 (5 bases). This CDR3 is built from 14 residues. Germline CDR1 and CDR2: LGHNA and YNFKEQ. Deletions cut 3 bases from V and 5 bases from J, with 13 bases between. CDR3 protein: CASSHPTAGETQYF. CDR3 nucleotides: TGTGCCAGCAGCCATCCCACGGCGGGCGAGACCCAGTACTTC.

This clone was observed a handful of times. CDR3 sequence (DNA): TGTGCCAGCAGCTCAAGAGGACAGGGGGATATTGGCGAGCAGTACTTC. Its translation: CASSSRGQGDIGEQYF. V gene TRBV7-6 combines with J gene TRBJ2-7, with 10 nucleotides matching TRBD1. This CDR3 spans 16 amino acids. Trimming at V came to 4 bases and at J to 6 bases, leaving 12 bases not matched to a gene. CDR1 and CDR2 (germline): SGHVS, FNYEAQ.

The chain employs TRBV21-1 and TRBJ2-7; no check of the table's D call, TRBD2, against the DNA was made. TRBV21-1 is an annotated pseudogene. The CDR3 has 16 amino acids. The CDR3 sequence is CASSKGERENNYEQYF. DNA of the CDR3: TGTGCCAGCAGCAAAGGGGAGCGGGAGAATAACTACGAGCAGTACTTC.

J is TRBJ2-7 and V is TRBV6-1; TRBD2 is a possible D gene (5 bases). Germline V gene data show CDR1 as MNHNS and CDR2 as SASEGT. Trimming removed 0 bases at V and 4 bases at J, with 10 bases between. This CDR3 contains 14 residues. The CDR3 DNA reads TGTGCCAGCAGTGAAGCAGGACTTGTATACGAGCAGTACTTC. Protein: CASSEAGLVYEQYF.

The chain uses TRBV9 and TRBJ1-1; D remains ambiguous. Germline loops: CDR1 SGDLS, CDR2 YYNGEE. The V and J ends lost 0 bases and 6 bases respectively, with 9 bases between them. The CDR3 loop spans 13 amino acids. The DNA of the CDR3 is TGTGCCAGCAGCGTAGGCGAGGGCCCTGAAGCTTTCTTT. Its protein product is CASSVGEGPEAFF.

The count of this clone is one. This chain connects TRBV19 to TRBJ2-3, with 7 bases that match TRBD1. The V gene's germline CDR1 is LNHDA and CDR2 SQIVND (reference sequence). This CDR3 has 14 residues. V lost 5 bases and J lost 4; bases outside the gene matches: 6. The CDR3 nucleotides are TGTGCCAGTAGTCCACAGGGGTGGGCAGATACGCAGTATTTT. It codes for CASSPQGWADTQYF.

V usage is TRBV15 and J usage is TRBJ2-7; tentatively, D is TRBD1 (5 bases). With 2 bases removed from V and 5 bases from J, the gap between germline ends came to 16 bases. Germline V gene data show CDR1 as LNHNV and CDR2 as YYDKDF (reference sequence). There are 15 residues in the CDR3. The CDR3 loop reads CATSRTPTQGNEQYF. The CDR3 region has the DNA TGTGCCACCAGCAGAACCCCGACTCAGGGTAACGAGCAGTACTTC.

This chain links TRBV5-6 with TRBJ2-7, with D possibly being TRBD1 (6 bases). The CDR3 is made up of 13 amino acids. V lost 3 bases and J lost 6, with 13 bases in between. Looked up from germline, CDR1 is SGHDT and CDR2 is YYEEEE. CDR3 sequence (DNA): TGTGCCAGCAGCTCACAGGGACCGGGCGAGCAGTACTTC. It encodes CASSSQGPGEQYF.

A single count supports this clone. The chain couples TRBV18 to TRBJ1-6; 9 positions match TRBD1. Trimming removed 3 bases from V and 12 bases from J; junction bases left unmatched: 9. This CDR3 comprises 15 residues. Per germline, CDR1 KGHSH and CDR2 LQKENI. CDR3 bases: TGTGCCAGCTCACCCAAGACAGGGGGATTAGAACCCCTCCACTTT. Protein sequence: CASSPKTGGLEPLHF.

This clone is a singleton in its sample. The chain has TRBV5-1 and TRBJ2-3; D is perhaps TRBD2 (6 bases). CDR1 and CDR2 from the germline V gene are SGHRS and YFSETQ. The CDR3 is made up of 15 amino acids. Deletions cut 3 bases from V and 3 bases from J, with 14 bases between. The CDR3 loop reads CASSSVAGSTDTQYF. The CDR3 DNA follows: TGCGCCAGCAGCTCCGTGGCGGGGTCGACAGATACGCAGTATTTT. Full variable domain (remainder filled in from reference TRBV5-1 and TRBJ2-3): KAGVTQTPRYLIKTRGQQVTLSCSPISGHRSVSWYQQTPGQGLQFLFEYFSETQRNKGNFPGRFSGRQFSNSRSEMNVSTLELGDSALYLCASSSVAGSTDTQYFGPGTRLTVL.

The chain joins TRBV10-3 to TRBJ2-1, with 9 bases aligning to TRBD2. The germline CDR1 and CDR2 sequences are ENHRY and SYGVKD. CDR3 length equals 15 residues. V lost 9 bases, J lost 8 bases, and 14 bases stayed unmatched. The CDR3 DNA is TGTGCCATAGCTGACGCGGGGGGGCCAGGTGATGAGCAGTTCTTC. This codes for CAIADAGGPGDEQFF.

The V call is TRBV5-1, the J call TRBJ2-6; D might be TRBD1 (5 bases). The germline CDR1 and CDR2 sequences are SGHRS and YFSETQ. CDR3 length: 18 amino acids. Trimming removed 0 bases at V and 0 bases at J, with 13 bases between. This CDR3 reads CASSLGGTQGSGANVLTF. The DNA for the CDR3 is TGCGCCAGCAGCTTGGGGGGCACCCAGGGCTCTGGGGCCAACGTCCTGACTTTC.

The CDR3 loop reads CASSQTYHEQYF. The CDR3 region has the DNA TGTGCCAGCTCCCAAACCTACCACGAGCAGTACTTC. V usage is TRBV6-6 and J usage is TRBJ2-7; D remains ambiguous. Between the trimmed V and J ends, which lost 8 bases and 5 bases, there was a span of 13 bases. The CDR3 has 12 amino acids. Germline CDR1 MNHNY, CDR2 SVGAGI (reference sequence).

In regard to this clone: This same CDR3 is encoded by further DNA sequences in the sample. This chain uses TRBV5-1 with TRBJ1-1, with TRBD1 matching over 7 bases. This CDR3 has 14 amino acids. The junction had 2 bases not matched to a gene; V was cut back by 2 bases and J by 1 base. Germline V gene sequence: CDR1 SGHRS, CDR2 YFSETQ. CDR3 in amino acids: CASSLRQGNTEAFF. The CDR3 DNA sequence: TGCGCCAGCAGCTTAAGACAGGGGAACACTGAAGCTTTCTTT. Using reference TRBV5-1 and TRBJ1-1 for the parts outside the CDR3, the full variable domain is KAGVTQTPRYLIKTRGQQVTLSCSPISGHRSVSWYQQTPGQGLQFLFEYFSETQRNKGNFPGRFSGRQFSNSRSEMNVSTLELGDSALYLCASSLRQGNTEAFFGQGTRLTVV.

The gene calls are TRBV9 and TRBJ2-5, with D tentatively TRBD1 (6 bases). Germline V CDR1 and CDR2: SGDLS, YYNGEE. The CDR3 is 16 residues long. V gave up 0 bases and J gave up 2 bases, with 14 bases separating them. The CDR3 loop is CASSVASTGPQETQYF. The CDR3 DNA reads as TGTGCCAGCAGCGTAGCTTCGACAGGCCCACAAGAGACCCAGTACTTC. Combining the CDR3 with reference TRBV9 and TRBJ2-5 gives the whole variable domain DSGVTQTPKHLITATGQRVTLRCSPRSGDLSVYWYQQSLDQGLQFLIQYYNGEERAKGNILERFSAQQFPDLHSELNLSSLELGDSALYFCASSVASTGPQETQYFGPGTRLLVL.

The rearrangement links TRBV9 to TRBJ2-7, with TRBD2 matching 10 bases. With V trimmed by 0 bases and J by 4 bases, 4 bases remained unmatched. CDR1 is SGDLS, CDR2 YYNGEE, per germline. CDR3 length: 15 amino acids. CDR3 amino acids: CASSVGTSGPYEQYF. The CDR3 coding sequence is TGTGCCAGCAGCGTAGGGACTAGCGGTCCGTACGAGCAGTACTTC.

This clone was found once. This chain uses TRBV5-1 with TRBJ2-5; 8 bases map to TRBD1. The germline gives CDR1 SGHRS, CDR2 YFSETQ. The V gene end was trimmed by 4 bases and the J gene end by 1 base; junction bases not matched to a gene: 6. CDR3 size: 15 residues. The CDR3 sequence is CASSLYRGSQETQYF. In DNA form, the CDR3 reads TGCGCCAGCAGCCTCTACAGGGGGTCCCAAGAGACCCAGTACTTC.

This clone was counted a few times. This chain joins TRBV6-1 and TRBJ1-1; the D gene is possibly TRBD1 (6 bases). The CDR3 spans 14 residues. Per germline, CDR1 MNHNS and CDR2 SASEGT. V was pared by 10 bases and J by 3 bases, with 18 bases between. The CDR3 DNA reads as TGTGCCATTCGGGGGGGCCTGGGGTACACTGAAGCTTTCTTT. This sequence encodes CAIRGGLGYTEAFF.

This clone was picked up a small number of times. This chain links TRBV15 with TRBJ1-1; D might be TRBD1 (5 bases). This CDR3 comprises 13 residues. The germline CDR1 and CDR2 sequences are LNHNV and YYDKDF (reference sequence). V was cut by 8 bases and J by 12 bases, with 22 bases left in between. DNA for the CDR3: TGTGCCACCCAGGCAGGGTCAAACACTGCACCTTTCTTT. Its translation: CATQAGSNTAPFF.

A few counts support this clone. V usage is TRBV6-5 and J usage is TRBJ1-1; weak D call: TRBD1 (5 bases). The CDR3 spans 14 residues. The V and J ends lost 2 bases and 0 bases respectively, with 7 bases between them. Germline CDR1 and CDR2: MNHEY and SVGAGI. CDR3 in amino acids: CASSYDRVNTEAFF. CDR3 nucleotides: TGTGCCAGCAGTTACGACAGAGTGAACACTGAAGCTTTCTTT.

This CDR3 is CASSSQISNQPQHF. In DNA form, the CDR3 reads TGTGCCAGTAGTTCTCAGATTAGCAATCAGCCCCAGCATTTT. The J gene is TRBJ1-5, the V gene TRBV19, with D unclear. Germline V lookup: CDR1 LNHDA, CDR2 SQIVND (reference sequence). The CDR3 sequence is 14 residues long. Trimming shortened V by 5 bases and J by 0 bases, and 8 bases separated the two germline ends. Variable domain in full (rest from reference TRBV19 and TRBJ1-5): DGGITQSPKYLFRKEGQNVTLSCEQNLNHDAMYWYRQDPGQGLRLIYYSQIVNDFQKGDIAEGYSVSREKKESFPLTVTSAQKNPTAFYLCASSSQISNQPQHFGDGTRLSIL.

The rearrangement uses TRBV11-2 and TRBJ1-1; D gene unclear. CDR1 and CDR2 from the germline V gene are SGHAT and FQNNGV. CDR3 length: 14 amino acids. V dropped 6 bases and J dropped 5 bases, with 16 bases sitting between them. CDR3 protein: CASRADASRTEAFF. As DNA, the CDR3 is TGTGCCAGCAGGGCGGATGCCTCGAGGACTGAAGCTTTCTTT.